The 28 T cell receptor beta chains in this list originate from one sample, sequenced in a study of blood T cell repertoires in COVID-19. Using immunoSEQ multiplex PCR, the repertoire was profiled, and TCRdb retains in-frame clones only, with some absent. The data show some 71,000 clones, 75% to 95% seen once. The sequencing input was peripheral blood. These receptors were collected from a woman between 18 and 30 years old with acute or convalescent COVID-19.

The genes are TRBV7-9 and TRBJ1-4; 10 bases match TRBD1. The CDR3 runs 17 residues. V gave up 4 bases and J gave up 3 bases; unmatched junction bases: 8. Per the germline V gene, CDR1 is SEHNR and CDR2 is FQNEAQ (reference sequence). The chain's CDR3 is CASSYRRQGASNEKLFF. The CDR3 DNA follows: TGTGCCAGCAGCTATAGGAGACAGGGGGCTTCTAATGAAAAACTGTTTTTT.

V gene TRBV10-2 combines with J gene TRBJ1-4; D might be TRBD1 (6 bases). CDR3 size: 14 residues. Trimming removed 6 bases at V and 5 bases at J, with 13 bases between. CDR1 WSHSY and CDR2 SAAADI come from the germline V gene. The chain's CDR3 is CASRGHGENEKLFF. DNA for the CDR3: TGCGCCAGCAGGGGACACGGCGAAAATGAAAAACTGTTTTTT.

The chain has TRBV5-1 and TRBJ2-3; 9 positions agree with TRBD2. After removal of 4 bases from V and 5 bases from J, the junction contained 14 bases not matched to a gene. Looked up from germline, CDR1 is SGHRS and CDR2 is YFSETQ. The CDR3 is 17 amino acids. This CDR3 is CASSLAIASGAGDTQYF. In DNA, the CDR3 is TGCGCCAGCAGCCTGGCTATCGCTAGCGGGGCGGGAGATACGCAGTATTTT.

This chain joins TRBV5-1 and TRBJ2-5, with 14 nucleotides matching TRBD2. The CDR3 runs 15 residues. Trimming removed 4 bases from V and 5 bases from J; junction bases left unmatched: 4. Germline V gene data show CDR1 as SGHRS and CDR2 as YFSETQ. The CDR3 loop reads CASSRTSGGRETQYF. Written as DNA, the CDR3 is TGCGCCAGCAGCCGGACTAGCGGGGGGAGGGAGACCCAGTACTTC.

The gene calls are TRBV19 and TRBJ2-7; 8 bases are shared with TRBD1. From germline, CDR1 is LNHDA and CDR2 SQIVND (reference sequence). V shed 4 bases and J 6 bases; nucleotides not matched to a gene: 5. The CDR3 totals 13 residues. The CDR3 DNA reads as TGTGCCAGTAGTAGAGACAGGGGAAGCGAGCAGTACTTC. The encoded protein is CASSRDRGSEQYF.

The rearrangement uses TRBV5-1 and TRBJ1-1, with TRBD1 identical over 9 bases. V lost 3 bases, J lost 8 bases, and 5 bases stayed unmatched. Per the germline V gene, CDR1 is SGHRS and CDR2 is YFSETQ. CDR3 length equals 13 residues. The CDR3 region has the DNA TGCGCCAGCAGCTCCGGACAGGGGAGGGAAGCTTTCTTT. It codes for CASSSGQGREAFF. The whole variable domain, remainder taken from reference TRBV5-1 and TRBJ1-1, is KAGVTQTPRYLIKTRGQQVTLSCSPISGHRSVSWYQQTPGQGLQFLFEYFSETQRNKGNFPGRFSGRQFSNSRSEMNVSTLELGDSALYLCASSSGQGREAFFGQGTRLTVV.

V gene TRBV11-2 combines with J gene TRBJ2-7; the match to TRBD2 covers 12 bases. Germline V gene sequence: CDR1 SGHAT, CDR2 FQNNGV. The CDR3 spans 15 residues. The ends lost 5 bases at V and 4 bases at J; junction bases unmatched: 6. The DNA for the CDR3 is TGTGCCAGCAGCGGAGGACTAGCGGGAAGTTACGAGCAGTACTTC. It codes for CASSGGLAGSYEQYF. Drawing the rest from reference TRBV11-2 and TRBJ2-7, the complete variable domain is EAGVAQSPRYKIIEKRQSVAFWCNPISGHATLYWYQQILGQGPKLLIQFQNNGVVDDSQLPKDRFSAERLKGVDSTLKIQPAKLEDSAVYLCASSGGLAGSYEQYFGPGTRLTVT.

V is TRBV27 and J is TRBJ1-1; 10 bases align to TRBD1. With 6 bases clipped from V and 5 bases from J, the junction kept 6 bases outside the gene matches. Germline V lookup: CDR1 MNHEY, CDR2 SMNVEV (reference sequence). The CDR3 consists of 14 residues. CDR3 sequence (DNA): TGTGCCAGCAGGACGCGGGACAGGGGTACTGAAGCTTTCTTT. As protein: CASRTRDRGTEAFF.

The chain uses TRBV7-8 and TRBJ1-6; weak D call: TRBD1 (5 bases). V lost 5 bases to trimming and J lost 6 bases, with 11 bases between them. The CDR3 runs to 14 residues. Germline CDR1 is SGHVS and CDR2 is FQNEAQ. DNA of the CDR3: TGTGCCAGCAGCGCGGCCAGGGCTAATTCACCCCTCCACTTT. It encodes CASSAARANSPLHF.

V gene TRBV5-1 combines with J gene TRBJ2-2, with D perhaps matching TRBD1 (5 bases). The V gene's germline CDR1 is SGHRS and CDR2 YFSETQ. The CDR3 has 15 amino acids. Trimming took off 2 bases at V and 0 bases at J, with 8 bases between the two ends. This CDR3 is CASSLWGANTGELFF. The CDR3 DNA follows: TGCGCCAGCAGCTTATGGGGCGCGAACACCGGGGAGCTGTTTTTT.

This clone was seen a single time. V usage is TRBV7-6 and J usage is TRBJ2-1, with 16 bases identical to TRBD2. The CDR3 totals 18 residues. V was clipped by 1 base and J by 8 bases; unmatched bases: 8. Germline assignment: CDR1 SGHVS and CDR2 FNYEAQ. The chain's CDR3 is CASSLVGTSGRAEDEQFF. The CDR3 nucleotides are TGTGCCAGCAGCTTAGTCGGGACTAGCGGGAGGGCCGAGGATGAGCAGTTCTTC.

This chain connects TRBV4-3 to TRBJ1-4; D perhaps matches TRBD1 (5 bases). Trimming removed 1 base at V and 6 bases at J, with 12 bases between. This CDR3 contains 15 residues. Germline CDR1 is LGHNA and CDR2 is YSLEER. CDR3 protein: CASSQGRGRDEKLFF. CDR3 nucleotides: TGCGCCAGCAGCCAAGGGCGGGGGAGGGATGAAAAACTGTTTTTT.

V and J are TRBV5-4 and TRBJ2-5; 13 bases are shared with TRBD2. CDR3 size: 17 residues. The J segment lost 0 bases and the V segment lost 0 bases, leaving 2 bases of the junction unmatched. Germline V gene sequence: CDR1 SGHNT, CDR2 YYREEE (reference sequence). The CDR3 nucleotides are TGTGCCAGCAGCTTGGGGGGACTAGCGGGGTACCAAGAGACCCAGTACTTC. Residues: CASSLGGLAGYQETQYF.

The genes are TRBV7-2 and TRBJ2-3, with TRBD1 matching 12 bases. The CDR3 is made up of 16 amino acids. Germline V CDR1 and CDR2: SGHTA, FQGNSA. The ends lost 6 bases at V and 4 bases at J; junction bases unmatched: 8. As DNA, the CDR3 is TGTGCCAGCAGTCTTCGGGGACAGGGGGCGGCAGATACGCAGTATTTT. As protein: CASSLRGQGAADTQYF.

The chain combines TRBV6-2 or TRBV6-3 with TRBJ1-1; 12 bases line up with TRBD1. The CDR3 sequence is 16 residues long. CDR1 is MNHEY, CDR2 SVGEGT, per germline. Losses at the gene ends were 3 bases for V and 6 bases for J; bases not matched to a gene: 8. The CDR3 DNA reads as TGTGCCAGCAGTTATCGAAGGGACAGGGGGCACCCTGAAGCTTTCTTT. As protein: CASSYRRDRGHPEAFF.

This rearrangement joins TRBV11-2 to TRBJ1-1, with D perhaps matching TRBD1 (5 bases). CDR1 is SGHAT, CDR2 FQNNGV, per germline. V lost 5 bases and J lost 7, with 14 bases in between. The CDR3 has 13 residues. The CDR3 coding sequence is TGTGCCAGCAGCGTTCCTGGTCAGGGTGAAGCTTTCTTT. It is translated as CASSVPGQGEAFF.

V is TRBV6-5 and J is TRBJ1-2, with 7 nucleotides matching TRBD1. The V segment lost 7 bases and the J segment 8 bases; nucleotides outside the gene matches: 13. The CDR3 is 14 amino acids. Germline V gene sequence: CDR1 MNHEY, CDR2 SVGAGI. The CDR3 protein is CASKGGERGQGYTF. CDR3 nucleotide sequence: TGTGCCAGCAAAGGGGGTGAGAGGGGGCAAGGCTACACCTTC.

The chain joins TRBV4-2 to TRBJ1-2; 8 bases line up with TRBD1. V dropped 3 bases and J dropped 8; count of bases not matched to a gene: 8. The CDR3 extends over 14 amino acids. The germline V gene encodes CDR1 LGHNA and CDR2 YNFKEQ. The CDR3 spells CASSQEDRAAGYTF. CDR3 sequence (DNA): TGTGCCAGCAGCCAGGAGGACAGGGCGGCGGGCTACACCTTC.

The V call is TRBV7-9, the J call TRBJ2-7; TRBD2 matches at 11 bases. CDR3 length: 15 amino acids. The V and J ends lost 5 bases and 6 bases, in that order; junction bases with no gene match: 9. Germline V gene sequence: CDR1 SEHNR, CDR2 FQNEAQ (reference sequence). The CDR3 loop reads CASSELGLAGGEQYF. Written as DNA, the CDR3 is TGTGCCAGCAGCGAACTGGGGCTAGCGGGAGGCGAGCAGTACTTC. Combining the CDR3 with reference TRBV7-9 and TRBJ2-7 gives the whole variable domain DTGVSQNPRHKITKRGQNVTFRCDPISEHNRLYWYRQTLGQGPEFLTYFQNEAQLEKSRLLSDRFSAERPKGSFSTLEIQRTEQGDSAMYLCASSELGLAGGEQYFGPGTRLTVT.

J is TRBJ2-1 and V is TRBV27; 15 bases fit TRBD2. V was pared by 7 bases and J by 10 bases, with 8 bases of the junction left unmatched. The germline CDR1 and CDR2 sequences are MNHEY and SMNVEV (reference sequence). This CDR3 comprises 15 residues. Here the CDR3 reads CASTSGTSGRKEQFF. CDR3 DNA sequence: TGTGCCAGCACCAGTGGGACTAGCGGGAGGAAAGAGCAGTTCTTC.

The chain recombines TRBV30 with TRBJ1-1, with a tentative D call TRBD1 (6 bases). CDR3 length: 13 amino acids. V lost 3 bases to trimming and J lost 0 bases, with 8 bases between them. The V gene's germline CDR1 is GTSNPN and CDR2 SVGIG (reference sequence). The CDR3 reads CAWRSGVNTEAFF. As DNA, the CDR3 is TGTGCCTGGAGGTCAGGGGTGAACACTGAAGCTTTCTTT.

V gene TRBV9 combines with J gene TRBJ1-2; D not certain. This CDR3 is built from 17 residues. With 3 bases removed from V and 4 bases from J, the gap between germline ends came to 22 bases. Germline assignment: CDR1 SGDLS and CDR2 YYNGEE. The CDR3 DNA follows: TGTGCCAGCAGCGCGGCAGTCCTGGATGACCTAGGCTATGGCTACACCTTC. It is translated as CASSAAVLDDLGYGYTF.

The CDR3 DNA sequence: TGTGCCAGCAGCTTGAACCCTAGCGGAGGGGGAATCAATGAGCAGTTCTTC. Its protein is CASSLNPSGGGINEQFF. The chain joins TRBV5-4 to TRBJ2-1; tentatively, D is TRBD2 (7 bases). From germline, CDR1 is SGHNT and CDR2 YYREEE (reference sequence). The CDR3 is 17 amino acids. With 1 base removed from V and 6 bases from J, the gap between germline ends came to 20 bases.

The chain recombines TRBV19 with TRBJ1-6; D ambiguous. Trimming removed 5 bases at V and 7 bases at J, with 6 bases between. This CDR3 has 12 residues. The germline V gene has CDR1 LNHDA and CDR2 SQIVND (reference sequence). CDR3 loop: CASSPQNSPLHF. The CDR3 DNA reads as TGTGCCAGTAGTCCTCAGAATTCACCCCTCCACTTT.

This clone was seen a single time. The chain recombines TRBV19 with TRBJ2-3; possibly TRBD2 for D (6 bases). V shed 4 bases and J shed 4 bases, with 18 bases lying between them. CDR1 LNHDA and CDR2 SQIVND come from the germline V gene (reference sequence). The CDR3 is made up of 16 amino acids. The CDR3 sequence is CASSKGTPAGADTQYF. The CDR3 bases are TGTGCCAGTAGTAAAGGGACTCCCGCGGGCGCAGATACGCAGTATTTT. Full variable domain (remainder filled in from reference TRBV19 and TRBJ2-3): DGGITQSPKYLFRKEGQNVTLSCEQNLNHDAMYWYRQDPGQGLRLIYYSQIVNDFQKGDIAEGYSVSREKKESFPLTVTSAQKNPTAFYLCASSKGTPAGADTQYFGPGTRLTVL.

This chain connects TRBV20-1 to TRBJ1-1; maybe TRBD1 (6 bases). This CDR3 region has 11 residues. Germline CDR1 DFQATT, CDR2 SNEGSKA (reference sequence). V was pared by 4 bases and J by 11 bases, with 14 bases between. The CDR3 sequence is CSAMGGGQAFF. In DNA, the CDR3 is TGCAGTGCTATGGGGGGGGGCCAGGCTTTCTTT.

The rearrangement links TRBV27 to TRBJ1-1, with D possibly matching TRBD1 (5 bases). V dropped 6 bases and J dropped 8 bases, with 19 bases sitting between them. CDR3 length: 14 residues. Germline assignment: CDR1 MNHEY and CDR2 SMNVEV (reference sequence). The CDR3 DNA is TGTGCCAGCAGAACTCATTTGGGGGGTCAGGAAGCTTTCTTT. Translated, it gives CASRTHLGGQEAFF.

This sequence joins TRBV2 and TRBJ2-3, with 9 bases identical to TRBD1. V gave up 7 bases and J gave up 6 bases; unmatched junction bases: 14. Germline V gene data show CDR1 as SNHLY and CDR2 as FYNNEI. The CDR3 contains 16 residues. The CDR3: CASKRTGVSTRDTQYF. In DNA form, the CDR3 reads TGTGCCAGCAAAAGGACAGGGGTCTCGACAAGGGATACGCAGTATTTT.